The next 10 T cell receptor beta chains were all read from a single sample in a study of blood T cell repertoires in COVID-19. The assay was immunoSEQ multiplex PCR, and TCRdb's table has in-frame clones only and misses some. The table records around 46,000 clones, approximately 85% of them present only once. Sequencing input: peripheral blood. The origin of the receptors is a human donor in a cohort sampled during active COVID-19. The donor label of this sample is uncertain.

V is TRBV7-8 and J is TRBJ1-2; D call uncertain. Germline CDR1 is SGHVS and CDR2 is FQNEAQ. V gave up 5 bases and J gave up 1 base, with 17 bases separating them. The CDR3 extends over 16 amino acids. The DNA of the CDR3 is TGTGCCAGCAGCGACTTAGTGGACTCCAATAACTATGGCTACACCTTC. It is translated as CASSDLVDSNNYGYTF.

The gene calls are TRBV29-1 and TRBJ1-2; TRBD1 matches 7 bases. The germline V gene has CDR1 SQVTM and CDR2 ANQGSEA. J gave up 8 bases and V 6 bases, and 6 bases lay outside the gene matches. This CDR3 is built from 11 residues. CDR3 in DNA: TGCAGCGTCAACCAGGGGGGCGGCTACACCTTC. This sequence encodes CSVNQGGGYTF.

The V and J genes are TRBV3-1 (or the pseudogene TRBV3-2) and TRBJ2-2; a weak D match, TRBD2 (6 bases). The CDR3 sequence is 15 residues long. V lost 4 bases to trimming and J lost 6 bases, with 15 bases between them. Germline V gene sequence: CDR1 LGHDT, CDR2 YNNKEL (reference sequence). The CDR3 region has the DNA TGTGCCAGCAGCCCCTCGATGGCTAGCGCCGGGGAGCTGTTTTTT. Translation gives CASSPSMASAGELFF.

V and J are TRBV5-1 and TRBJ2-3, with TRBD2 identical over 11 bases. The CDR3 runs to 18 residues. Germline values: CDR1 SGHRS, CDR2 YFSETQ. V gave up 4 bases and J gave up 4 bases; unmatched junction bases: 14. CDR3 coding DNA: TGCGCCAGCAGCCCGGTGGGGGCTAGCGGGGGGATTGCAGATACGCAGTATTTT. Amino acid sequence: CASSPVGASGGIADTQYF.

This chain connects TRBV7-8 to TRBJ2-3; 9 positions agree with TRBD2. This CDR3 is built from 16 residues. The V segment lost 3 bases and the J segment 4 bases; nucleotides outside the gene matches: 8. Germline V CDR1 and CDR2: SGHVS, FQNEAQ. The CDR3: CASSFVSGGWADTQYF. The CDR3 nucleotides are TGTGCCAGCAGCTTTGTTAGCGGGGGCTGGGCAGATACGCAGTATTTT. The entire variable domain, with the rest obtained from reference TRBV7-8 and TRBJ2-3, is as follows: GAGVSQSPRYKVAKRGQDVALRCDPISGHVSLFWYQQALGQGPEFLTYFQNEAQLDKSGLPSDRFFAERPEGSVSTLKIQRTQQEDSAVYLCASSFVSGGWADTQYFGPGTRLTVL.

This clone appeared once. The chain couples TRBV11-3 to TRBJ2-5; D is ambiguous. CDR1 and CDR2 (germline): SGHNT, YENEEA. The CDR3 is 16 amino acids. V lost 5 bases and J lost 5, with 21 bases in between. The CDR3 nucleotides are TGTGCCAGCAGCCCTTTCCCGTACAGTCGGTGGGAGACCCAGTACTTC. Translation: CASSPFPYSRWETQYF. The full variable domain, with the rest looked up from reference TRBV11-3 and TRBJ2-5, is EAGVVQSPRYKIIEKKQPVAFWCNPISGHNTLYWYLQNLGQGPELLIRYENEEAVDDSQLPKDRFSAERLKGVDSTLKIQPAELGDSAVYLCASSPFPYSRWETQYFGPGTRLLVL.

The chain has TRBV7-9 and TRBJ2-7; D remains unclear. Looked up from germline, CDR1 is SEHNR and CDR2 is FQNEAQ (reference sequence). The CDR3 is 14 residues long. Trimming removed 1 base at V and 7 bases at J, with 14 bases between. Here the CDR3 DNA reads TGTGCCAGCAGCTTAGAAGCCTCCTCCGGGGAGCAGTACTTC. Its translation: CASSLEASSGEQYF.

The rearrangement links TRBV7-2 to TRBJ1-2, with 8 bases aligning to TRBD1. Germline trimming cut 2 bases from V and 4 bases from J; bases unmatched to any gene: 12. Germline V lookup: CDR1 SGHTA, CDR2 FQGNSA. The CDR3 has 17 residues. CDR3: CASSLMQGARIFYGYTF. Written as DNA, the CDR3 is TGTGCCAGCAGCTTAATGCAGGGGGCACGAATTTTCTATGGCTACACCTTC.

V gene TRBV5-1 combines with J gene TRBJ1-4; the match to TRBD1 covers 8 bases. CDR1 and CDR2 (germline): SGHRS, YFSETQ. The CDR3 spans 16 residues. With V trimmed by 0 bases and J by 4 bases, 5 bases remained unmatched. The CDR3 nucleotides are TGCGCCAGCAGCTTGGGGACAGGGCTTGGTAATGAAAAACTGTTTTTT. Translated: CASSLGTGLGNEKLFF.

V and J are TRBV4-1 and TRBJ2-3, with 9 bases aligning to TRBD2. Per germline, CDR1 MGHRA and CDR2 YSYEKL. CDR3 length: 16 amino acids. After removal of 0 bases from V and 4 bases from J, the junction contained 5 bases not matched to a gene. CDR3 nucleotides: TGCGCCAGCAGCCAAGATATGGCTAGCGGGGCAGATACGCAGTATTTT. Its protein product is CASSQDMASGADTQYF.